These 32 T cell receptor beta chains share one sample of origin, sequenced in a study of OX40 agonist ivuxolimab in advanced cancers. This table comes from immunoSEQ multiplex PCR, and its TCRdb copy is limited to in-frame clones, with some not included. The sample yields approximately 87,000 clones, more than 90% seen once. The input for sequencing was CD4+ or CD8+ T cells sorted from blood, taken in a trial of the OX40 agonist ivuxolimab. These receptors came from an adult with an advanced solid tumor such as melanoma, head and neck, liver or kidney cancer.

Here the CDR3 DNA reads TGTGCCAGCAGTCCTGGACAGGGAGTTATGAACACCATATATTTT. Protein: CASSPGQGVMNTIYF. V usage is TRBV6-5 and J usage is TRBJ1-3; the match to TRBD1 covers 8 bases. Germline CDR1 MNHEY, CDR2 SVGAGI. This CDR3 has 15 amino acids. After removal of 5 bases from V and 7 bases from J, the junction contained 10 bases not matched to a gene.

The chain combines TRBV4-2 with TRBJ2-5; D might be TRBD2 (5 bases). The CDR3 length is 14 residues. Germline CDR1 reads LGHNA; CDR2 reads YNFKEQ. Trimming pared 4 bases from V and 4 bases from J, leaving 13 bases between. The CDR3 here is CASSLGLLAETQYF. The CDR3 bases are TGTGCCAGCAGCCTCGGACTGTTAGCAGAGACCCAGTACTTC.

This clone has a single count. This chain uses TRBV12-1 with TRBJ2-1; the table assigns TRBD2, which was not confirmed against the DNA. TRBV12-1 is a recognized pseudogene. CDR3 length: 16 residues. CDR3 nucleotides: TGTGCCAGCAGCTTTGCCAGCCTAGAATCCTACAATGAGCAGTTCTTC. Residues: CASSFASLESYNEQFF.

The chain has TRBV5-4 and TRBJ2-7; possibly TRBD1 for D (6 bases). The germline V gene has CDR1 SGHNT and CDR2 YYREEE (reference sequence). Between the trimmed V and J ends, which lost 2 bases and 3 bases, there was a span of 15 bases. The CDR3 runs 15 residues. In nucleotides, the CDR3 is TGTGCCAGCAGCTTTAAGGAACAGGGTGGCTACGAGCAGTACTTC. Translating gives CASSFKEQGGYEQYF. The variable domain in full, with the rest retrieved from reference TRBV5-4 and TRBJ2-7, is ETGVTQSPTHLIKTRGQQVTLRCSSQSGHNTVSWYQQALGQGPQFIFQYYREEENGRGNFPPRFSGLQFPNYSSELNVNALELDDSALYLCASSFKEQGGYEQYFGPGTRLTVT.

The chain has TRBV6-5 and TRBJ1-1; D is unclear. Trimming left V 5 bases short and J 1 base short, with 8 bases between. Looked up from germline, CDR1 is MNHEY and CDR2 is SVGAGI. The CDR3 extends over 13 amino acids. The chain's CDR3 is CASSQATNTEAFF. CDR3 bases: TGTGCCAGCAGTCAGGCAACGAACACTGAAGCTTTCTTT.

This rearrangement joins TRBV6-5 to TRBJ1-1; maybe TRBD1 (5 bases). Germline CDR1 reads MNHEY; CDR2 reads SVGAGI. V was clipped by 7 bases and J by 1 base, with 10 bases between them. This CDR3 comprises 13 residues. CDR3 coding DNA: TGTGCCAGCAACCACGGACAGAACACTGAAGCTTTCTTT. Translation: CASNHGQNTEAFF.

The chain joins TRBV4-1 to TRBJ2-1; TRBD2 aligns across 11 bases. The junction had 3 bases not matched to a gene; V was cut back by 5 bases and J by 3 bases. CDR1 and CDR2 (germline): MGHRA, YSYEKL. The CDR3 covers 15 residues. CDR3 DNA sequence: TGCGCCAGCAGCGGGACTAGCGGATTCTACAATGAGCAGTTCTTC. It specifies CASSGTSGFYNEQFF.

The chain uses TRBV30 and TRBJ1-2; tentative D call: TRBD1 (5 bases). Germline V gene data show CDR1 as GTSNPN and CDR2 as SVGIG (reference sequence). V lost 1 base and J 2 bases, leaving 8 bases between the germline ends. This CDR3 contains 13 residues. The CDR3 sequence is CAWSDRDNYGYTF. CDR3 nucleotide sequence: TGTGCCTGGAGTGATCGGGACAACTATGGCTACACCTTC. Looking up the rest from reference TRBV30 and TRBJ1-2 gives the full variable domain: SQTIHQWPATLVQPVGSPLSLECTVEGTSNPNLYWYRQAAGRGLQLLFYSVGIGQISSEVPQNLSASRPQDRQFILSSKKLLLSDSGFYLCAWSDRDNYGYTFGSGTRLTVV.

This rearrangement joins TRBV25-1 to TRBJ2-2, with D unresolved. Germline V lookup: CDR1 MGHDK, CDR2 SYGVNS. The V end lost 8 bases, the J end lost 4 bases, and 5 bases lay between the germline ends. This CDR3 spans 11 amino acids. The CDR3 DNA reads TGTGCCAGCCAGACCACCGGGGAGCTGTTTTTT. This sequence encodes CASQTTGELFF.

The V gene is TRBV5-1, the J gene TRBJ2-7, with no clear D. This CDR3 is 13 amino acids long. Germline CDR1 SGHRS, CDR2 YFSETQ. V was cut by 4 bases and J by 0 bases, with 8 bases left in between. CDR3 in amino acids: CASSKDVSYEQYF. The CDR3 coding sequence is TGCGCCAGCAGCAAGGACGTCTCCTACGAGCAGTACTTC.

This chain connects TRBV4-3 to TRBJ2-3, with D unresolved. This CDR3 contains 14 residues. V gave up 3 bases and J gave up 2 bases, with 9 bases separating them. Germline V gives CDR1 LGHNA, CDR2 YSLEER. CDR3 coding DNA: TGCGCCAGCAGCCAGGGCCTTGCCACAGATACGCAGTATTTT. This encodes CASSQGLATDTQYF.

V usage is TRBV19 and J usage is TRBJ1-4; no clear D. The CDR3 has 14 amino acids. V gave up 3 bases and J gave up 5 bases, with 10 bases separating them. Germline CDR1 reads LNHDA; CDR2 reads SQIVND (reference sequence). The CDR3 DNA reads TGTGCCAGTAGTATCGACGGGGTCAATGAAAAACTGTTTTTT. It is translated as CASSIDGVNEKLFF.

V usage is TRBV29-1 and J usage is TRBJ2-3, with 7 nucleotides matching TRBD2. The CDR3 extends over 13 amino acids. With 4 bases clipped from V and 3 bases from J, the junction kept 4 bases outside the gene matches. Germline CDR1 SQVTM, CDR2 ANQGSEA. The CDR3 sequence: CSVGRRGTDTQYF. The DNA for the CDR3 is TGCAGCGTTGGAAGGCGGGGGACAGATACGCAGTATTTT.

J is TRBJ1-1 and V is TRBV19; TRBD1 agrees at 10 bases. Germline CDR1 reads LNHDA; CDR2 reads SQIVND (reference sequence). The CDR3 consists of 14 residues. The J segment lost 5 bases and the V segment lost 6 bases, leaving 6 bases of the junction unmatched. The CDR3 nucleotides read TGTGCCAGTAGGCTCGGGACAGGGGAAACTGAAGCTTTCTTT. It yields the protein CASRLGTGETEAFF.

The chain couples TRBV28 to TRBJ2-1; 13 positions agree with TRBD2. V lost 5 bases, J lost 2 bases, and 12 bases stayed unmatched. The CDR3 loop spans 19 amino acids. The germline V gene encodes CDR1 MDHEN and CDR2 SYDVKM. The CDR3 nucleotides read TGTGCCAGCAGTCTAAAGACTAGCGGGGGGTGGGATCCCTACAATGAGCAGTTCTTC. Protein sequence: CASSLKTSGGWDPYNEQFF.

The gene calls are TRBV5-6 and TRBJ2-7, with a weak D call TRBD1 (5 bases). The V end was cut by 2 bases, the J end by 2 bases, with 14 bases between. In germline, CDR1 is SGHDT, CDR2 YYEEEE. The CDR3 covers 15 residues. Here the CDR3 reads CASSLRGTHTYEQYF. The DNA of the CDR3 is TGTGCCAGCAGCTTAAGGGGCACACATACCTACGAGCAGTACTTC. Full variable domain (outside the CDR3, taken from reference TRBV5-6 and TRBJ2-7): DAGVTQSPTHLIKTRGQQVTLRCSPKSGHDTVSWYQQALGQGPQFIFQYYEEEERQRGNFPDRFSGHQFPNYSSELNVNALLLGDSALYLCASSLRGTHTYEQYFGPGTRLTVT.

This chain connects TRBV25-1 to TRBJ1-2; D is uncertain. Trimming pared 3 bases from V and 1 base from J, leaving 15 bases between. In germline, CDR1 is MGHDK, CDR2 SYGVNS. The CDR3 spans 16 residues. The CDR3 DNA sequence: TGTGCCAGCAGTGACAAAACAGACCATGTTAACTATGGCTACACCTTC. Protein: CASSDKTDHVNYGYTF.

The chain couples TRBV5-1 to TRBJ1-1, with D hard to call. Looked up from germline, CDR1 is SGHRS and CDR2 is YFSETQ. The germline V and J ends were trimmed by 0 bases and 4 bases, with 13 bases remaining between them. CDR3 length equals 15 residues. CDR3 DNA: TGCGCCAGCAGCTTGGCAGCGGGAACGGGCACTGAAGCTTTCTTT. It codes for CASSLAAGTGTEAFF. The full variable domain, rest sourced from reference TRBV5-1 and TRBJ1-1, is KAGVTQTPRYLIKTRGQQVTLSCSPISGHRSVSWYQQTPGQGLQFLFEYFSETQRNKGNFPGRFSGRQFSNSRSEMNVSTLELGDSALYLCASSLAAGTGTEAFFGQGTRLTVV.

J is TRBJ2-7 and V is TRBV6-5, with D uncertain. V lost 6 bases, J lost 3 bases, and 12 bases lay in between. CDR1 and CDR2 from the germline V gene are MNHEY and SVGAGI. The CDR3 covers 13 residues. The CDR3 reads CASSLGGYYEQYF. In nucleotides, the CDR3 is TGTGCCAGCAGCCTAGGCGGATACTACGAGCAGTACTTC.

This clone was recorded at least ten times. This sequence joins TRBV29-1 and TRBJ1-2; TRBD1 agrees at 8 bases. V trimming: 0 bases; J trimming: 3 bases; junction bases outside the gene matches: 6. In germline, CDR1 is SQVTM, CDR2 ANQGSEA. This CDR3 has 15 residues. The CDR3 nucleotides read TGCAGCGTTGAAGATCTGGACAGGGAGGACTATGGCTACACCTTC. Amino acid sequence: CSVEDLDREDYGYTF.

This chain links TRBV11-2 with TRBJ2-2, with D perhaps given as TRBD1 or TRBD2 (5 bases each). The length of the CDR3 is 17 residues. Germline assignment: CDR1 SGHAT and CDR2 FQNNGV. Deletions cut 6 bases from V and 0 bases from J, with 17 bases between. The CDR3 DNA reads as TGTGCCAGCAGGTCTTGGGACCGCCTTGCGAACACCGGGGAGCTGTTTTTT. Its translation is CASRSWDRLANTGELFF.

This rearrangement joins TRBV29-1 to TRBJ2-7, with 9 bases aligning to TRBD2. The CDR3 has 15 amino acids. Germline CDR1 is SQVTM and CDR2 is ANQGSEA. The junction had 6 bases not matched to a gene; V was cut back by 0 bases and J by 3 bases. The CDR3 sequence is CSVEDEREDHYEQYF. The CDR3 DNA sequence: TGCAGCGTTGAAGACGAGCGGGAGGACCACTACGAGCAGTACTTC.

The J gene is TRBJ2-3, the V gene TRBV6-7, with 8 positions matching TRBD1. TRBV6-7 is flagged as an ORF with uncertain function. There are 17 residues in the CDR3. The J segment lost 0 bases and the V segment lost 4 bases, leaving 9 bases of the junction unmatched. The CDR3 loop is CASSSVGTGTSTDTQYF. CDR3 bases: TGTGCCAGCAGTTCCGTTGGGACAGGAACTAGCACAGATACGCAGTATTTT.

The chain has TRBV11-3 and TRBJ1-1; D uncertain. Germline V gene lookup returns CDR1 SGHNT and CDR2 YENEEA. There are 13 residues in the CDR3. Trimming removed 5 bases at V and 1 base at J, with 8 bases between. This chain's CDR3 is CASSLSPNTEAFF. DNA for the CDR3: TGTGCCAGCAGCCTCAGCCCGAACACTGAAGCTTTCTTT.

The V call is TRBV18, the J call TRBJ1-6; the D is unclear. CDR1 and CDR2 (germline): KGHSH, LQKENI. The V and J ends lost 5 bases and 0 bases respectively, with 5 bases between them. The CDR3 extends over 14 amino acids. CDR3 sequence reads: CASSGSSYNSPLHF. CDR3 coding DNA: TGTGCCAGCTCAGGAAGCTCCTATAATTCACCCCTCCACTTT.

V usage is TRBV27 and J usage is TRBJ2-5; TRBD1 aligns across 10 bases. The germline V gene has CDR1 MNHEY and CDR2 SMNVEV (reference sequence). The CDR3 loop spans 18 amino acids. V lost 8 bases to trimming and J lost 2 bases; unmatched junction nucleotides: 17. The CDR3 DNA follows: TGTGCCAGCCTAAATAATTTAGGACAGGGGGTTTGTCAAGAGACCCAGTACTTC. Its protein is CASLNNLGQGVCQETQYF.

The J gene is TRBJ2-7, the V gene TRBV28; 10 bases align to TRBD2. J was trimmed by 3 bases and V by 6 bases; bases with no gene match: 5. The CDR3 has 14 amino acids. Germline CDR1 is MDHEN and CDR2 is SYDVKM. The CDR3 region is CASSWTSGFYEQYF. DNA for the CDR3: TGTGCCAGCAGCTGGACTAGCGGTTTCTACGAGCAGTACTTC. The full variable domain, with the rest looked up from reference TRBV28 and TRBJ2-7, is DVKVTQSSRYLVKRTGEKVFLECVQDMDHENMFWYRQDPGLGLRLIYFSYDVKMKEKGDIPEGYSVSREKKERFSLILESASTNQTSMYLCASSWTSGFYEQYFGPGTRLTVT.

The chain combines TRBV27 with TRBJ2-1; the D gene is possibly TRBD2 (7 bases). CDR3 length equals 15 residues. The V gene's germline CDR1 is MNHEY and CDR2 SMNVEV (reference sequence). With 3 bases removed from V and 4 bases from J, the gap between germline ends came to 13 bases. In DNA, the CDR3 is TGTGCCAGCAGTTTTAGGAGGGGGGGGTACAATGAGCAGTTCTTC. This sequence encodes CASSFRRGGYNEQFF.

The chain is built from TRBV27 and TRBJ2-1; 11 nucleotides align to TRBD2. The V gene's germline CDR1 is MNHEY and CDR2 SMNVEV (reference sequence). V was clipped by 3 bases and J by 9 bases; unmatched bases: 13. The CDR3 length is 17 residues. The CDR3 DNA reads TGTGCCAGCAGTTTGTATAGCGGGGGGGCCTCGGCCAGTGAGCAGTTCTTC. This codes for CASSLYSGGASASEQFF.

This rearrangement joins TRBV4-3 to TRBJ1-2, with D hard to call. The V end lost 0 bases, the J end lost 2 bases, and 22 bases lay between the germline ends. The CDR3 sequence is 19 residues long. Looked up from germline, CDR1 is LGHNA and CDR2 is YSLEER. CDR3 protein: CASSQDLSQSTGTNYGYTF. Here the CDR3 DNA reads TGCGCCAGCAGCCAAGATCTGTCCCAGTCTACTGGCACAAACTATGGCTACACCTTC.

The rearrangement joins TRBV19 to TRBJ1-1; D unclear. The CDR3 contains 12 residues. V shed 4 bases and J shed 4 bases, with 7 bases lying between them. Germline-derived CDR1 and CDR2 are LNHDA and SQIVND (reference sequence). The CDR3 spells CASSNWGTEAFF. DNA for the CDR3: TGTGCCAGTAGTAATTGGGGCACTGAAGCTTTCTTT. Full variable domain (rest looked up from reference TRBV19 and TRBJ1-1): DGGITQSPKYLFRKEGQNVTLSCEQNLNHDAMYWYRQDPGQGLRLIYYSQIVNDFQKGDIAEGYSVSREKKESFPLTVTSAQKNPTAFYLCASSNWGTEAFFGQGTRLTVV.

This clone was recorded a few times. V and J are TRBV19 and TRBJ1-2; D is perhaps TRBD1 (6 bases). Germline lookup yields CDR1 LNHDA and CDR2 SQIVND (reference sequence). V was cut by 3 bases and J by 8 bases, with 13 bases left in between. CDR3 length equals 13 residues. The CDR3 DNA reads TGTGCCAGTAGTATGGAGGGGGGCCGCGGCTACACCTTC. Its protein is CASSMEGGRGYTF.